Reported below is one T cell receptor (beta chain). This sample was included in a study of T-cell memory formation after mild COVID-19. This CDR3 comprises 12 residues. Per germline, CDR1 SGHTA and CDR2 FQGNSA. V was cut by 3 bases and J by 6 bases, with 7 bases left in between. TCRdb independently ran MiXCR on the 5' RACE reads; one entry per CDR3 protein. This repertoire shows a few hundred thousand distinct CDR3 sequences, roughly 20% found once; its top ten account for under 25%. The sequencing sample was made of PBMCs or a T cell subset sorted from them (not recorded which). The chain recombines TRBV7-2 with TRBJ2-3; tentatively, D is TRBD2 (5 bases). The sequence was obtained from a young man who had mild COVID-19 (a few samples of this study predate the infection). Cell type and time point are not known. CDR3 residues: CASSFEGDTQYF. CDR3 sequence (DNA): TGTGCCAGCAGCTTTGAGGGTGATACGCAGTATTTT.